These 29 T cell receptor beta chains were all obtained from the same sample, sequenced in a study of T cells expressing NK-cell markers (dated by TCRdb to 2019 to 2021). Libraries were constructed by 5' RACE. The sequencer listed for this sample is Illumina HiSeq 2000. TCRdb reprocessed the sequencing reads and holds a single record per CDR3 protein sequence, with no DNA. The sample's records list 350,000 to 400,000 distinct CDR3 sequences. The ten largest account for 9.5% to 12% of the sample. The material sequenced was blood T cells: a sorted CD56 or NKG2C T cell subset, CD4+ or CD8+ T cells, or bulk PBMC T cells (not recorded which). Source of these receptors: a woman aged 45-59 years in good health. Donor details come from another sample of the same person, matched by shared clones.

This chain uses TRBV27 with TRBJ1-1; lacking DNA, the TRBD1 call made by TCRdb goes unchecked. Germline lookup yields CDR1 MNHEY and CDR2 SMNVEV (reference sequence). This CDR3 region has 15 residues. The CDR3 is CASSLFRGLDTEAFF.

This sequence joins TRBV5-1 and TRBJ2-7; TCRdb outputs TRBD2, but without DNA this stays unchecked. Germline loops: CDR1 SGHRS, CDR2 YFSETQ. The CDR3 has 16 residues. The CDR3 protein is CASSPGLAGVGVEQYF.

This sequence joins TRBV3-1 and TRBJ2-2; TCRdb returns TRBD2, unconfirmable since there is no DNA. The CDR3 consists of 16 residues. Germline CDR1 reads LGHDT; CDR2 reads YNNKEL (reference sequence). CDR3 region: CASSKRREPNTGELFF.

The rearrangement uses TRBV19 and TRBJ1-4; TCRdb outputs TRBD1, but without DNA this stays unchecked. Germline V gene lookup returns CDR1 LNHDA and CDR2 SQIVND (reference sequence). The CDR3 extends over 15 amino acids. Here the CDR3 reads CASSSGQVLNEKLFF.

The rearrangement links TRBV5-6 to TRBJ1-1; TCRdb's D call of TRBD1 is untestable without DNA. Germline V gives CDR1 SGHDT, CDR2 YYEEEE. CDR3 length: 15 amino acids. CDR3 sequence: CASSFGGDRDTEAFF.

The J gene is TRBJ2-2, the V gene TRBV11-2; without DNA, the TCRdb call of TRBD2 cannot be checked. Germline V lookup: CDR1 SGHAT, CDR2 FQNNGV. The CDR3 extends over 13 amino acids. The CDR3 here is CASSGLPTGELFF.

The chain has TRBV10-3 and TRBJ2-7; TCRdb reports TRBD2, a call that lacks DNA to check it against. The CDR3 spans 14 residues. CDR1 and CDR2 (germline): ENHRY, SYGVKD. The CDR3 sequence: CATKGVGEYHEQYF.

The chain recombines TRBV12-3 or TRBV12-4 with TRBJ2-2; with no DNA, the TCRdb D assignment of TRBD1 cannot be verified. CDR3 length: 16 residues. CDR3 loop: CASKAEGQGAGGELFF.

This sequence joins TRBV10-3 and TRBJ2-1; the D gene TCRdb calls, TRBD2, cannot be checked with no DNA. There are 15 residues in the CDR3. From germline, CDR1 is ENHRY and CDR2 SYGVKD. CDR3 in amino acids: CAISELADTYNEQFF.

V and J are TRBV5-1 and TRBJ2-7; the D gene TCRdb calls, TRBD2, cannot be checked with no DNA. The CDR3 has 15 residues. Germline CDR1 is SGHRS and CDR2 is YFSETQ. The CDR3 sequence: CASSWGLATTYEQYF.

The chain joins TRBV29-1 to TRBJ2-1; the D gene TCRdb calls, TRBD1, cannot be checked with no DNA. The germline V gene encodes CDR1 SQVTM and CDR2 ANQGSEA. The CDR3 runs to 13 residues. CDR3 sequence reads: CSVRGGRGNEQFF.

The V gene is TRBV20-1, the J gene TRBJ1-1. This CDR3 has 13 amino acids. Germline V lookup: CDR1 DFQATT, CDR2 SNEGSKA (reference sequence). The CDR3 is CSAGDRLNTEAFF.

This rearrangement joins TRBV2 to TRBJ2-7; no DNA is available, so the TRBD2 call from TCRdb remains unchecked. Germline V CDR1 and CDR2: SNHLY, FYNNEI. There are 14 residues in the CDR3. The CDR3 loop reads CASVNSGSSYEQYF.

V and J are TRBV7-2 and TRBJ2-1; TCRdb's D gene call, TRBD1, goes unchecked for lack of DNA. Germline V gene lookup returns CDR1 SGHTA and CDR2 FQGNSA. The CDR3 sequence is 16 residues long. CDR3 in amino acids: CASSLRRGFGLGEQFF.

The chain joins TRBV7-9 to TRBJ2-6. The CDR3 runs to 15 residues. Germline loops: CDR1 SEHNR, CDR2 FQNEAQ (reference sequence). CDR3 amino acids: CASIDLNSGANVLTF.

The chain carries TRBV20-1 and TRBJ1-6. The germline V gene has CDR1 DFQATT and CDR2 SNEGSKA (reference sequence). CDR3 size: 14 residues. CDR3: CSASRQGKGSPLHF.

The rearrangement joins TRBV4-1 to TRBJ2-7; TCRdb gives TRBD1 as the D gene, but with no DNA this cannot be confirmed. The germline V gene encodes CDR1 MGHRA and CDR2 YSYEKL. The CDR3 length is 16 residues. CDR3 sequence: CASSLTTGQGAYEQYF.

The chain is built from TRBV20-1 and TRBJ1-2; the TRBD1 assignment by TCRdb is unverifiable without DNA. This CDR3 region has 15 residues. Germline values: CDR1 DFQATT, CDR2 SNEGSKA (reference sequence). CDR3 region: CSASPPGHFIKGYTF.

This rearrangement joins TRBV6-5 to TRBJ2-3. Germline V gene lookup returns CDR1 MNHEY and CDR2 SVGAGI. CDR3 length: 13 amino acids. The CDR3 here is CASSYSISDTQYF.

The rearrangement joins TRBV11-2 to TRBJ2-1; as DNA is missing, the TRBD2 call by TCRdb cannot be tested. The V gene's germline CDR1 is SGHAT and CDR2 FQNNGV. The CDR3 runs to 17 residues. CDR3 residues: CASSLAIAGGSYNEQFF.

The chain couples TRBV27 to TRBJ2-6; TCRdb calls TRBD1, which cannot be checked without DNA. Germline CDR1 is MNHEY and CDR2 is SMNVEV (reference sequence). The CDR3 consists of 17 residues. CDR3 residues: CASSWTGSVAGANVLTF.

This chain joins TRBV12-3 or TRBV12-4 and TRBJ2-5; TCRdb calls TRBD1, which cannot be checked without DNA. The CDR3 is made up of 13 amino acids. Here the CDR3 reads CASSLSPRGTQYF.

CDR3 sequence: CSVEGQGAYNEQFF. The V gene is TRBV29-1, the J gene TRBJ2-1; without DNA, the TCRdb call of TRBD1 cannot be checked. This CDR3 is built from 14 residues. The germline CDR1 and CDR2 sequences are SQVTM and ANQGSEA.

V and J are TRBV2 and TRBJ2-4; the D gene TCRdb calls, TRBD1, cannot be checked with no DNA. Per the germline V gene, CDR1 is SNHLY and CDR2 is FYNNEI. The CDR3 consists of 17 residues. The CDR3 protein is CASSDPGTAGAKNIQYF.

V is TRBV12-3 or TRBV12-4 and J is TRBJ1-4. CDR3 size: 14 residues. The chain's CDR3 is CASRAVSTNEKLFF.

J is TRBJ1-1 and V is TRBV20-1. The CDR3 length is 13 residues. Germline lookup yields CDR1 DFQATT and CDR2 SNEGSKA (reference sequence). Here the CDR3 reads CSARRLSNTEAFF.

This CDR3 is CSVTGLDGYTF. The V and J genes are TRBV29-1 and TRBJ1-2; as DNA is missing, the TRBD1 call by TCRdb cannot be tested. The germline gives CDR1 SQVTM, CDR2 ANQGSEA. There are 11 residues in the CDR3.

This chain joins TRBV27 and TRBJ2-1; the D call from TCRdb, TRBD2, cannot be confirmed without DNA. The CDR3 contains 15 residues. Germline V gene lookup returns CDR1 MNHEY and CDR2 SMNVEV (reference sequence). CDR3 loop: CASRAGVVSYNEQFF.

The rearrangement uses TRBV6-4 and TRBJ2-7; lacking DNA, the TRBD2 call made by TCRdb goes unchecked. Germline CDR1 is MRHNA and CDR2 is SNTAGT. The length of the CDR3 is 13 residues. The CDR3 loop is CASSRGLAPEQYF.